This record looks at one TCR beta chain sequence and its context. Authors' processing steps: Researchers report that nucleated cell counts were estimated from reference gene primer amplification. Measured with immunoSEQ multiplex PCR; TCRdb has only the in-frame clones, and not every one. That table gives V, J and clone size, and the DNA gave D and trimming. The sample records tens of thousands of clones, around four fifths being singletons. This entry belongs to a study of blood T cell repertoires in COVID-19. At the level of the study: The cDNA or gDNA used as material had been derived from T cells, B-cell-depleted T cells, or PBMCs.

V dropped 5 bases and J dropped 8; count of bases not matched to a gene: 9. The CDR3 contains 14 residues. CDR1 is SEHNR and CDR2 is FQNEAQ in the germline V gene (reference sequence). The sequence came from a human donor in a cohort sampled during active COVID-19. This chain joins TRBV7-9 and TRBJ1-3, with 7 bases matching TRBD1. The sample consisted of peripheral blood. CDR3 nucleotide sequence: TGTGCCAGCAGCCCCGGGACAGCCGGTGACACCATATATTTT. Translated, it gives CASSPGTAGDTIYF.